The entry below gives a single T cell receptor (beta chain) sequence along with its context. The antigen is unknown. These data are taken from a study of T cell responses to AZD1222 COVID-19 vaccine. Study observations and caveats: Spike-spanning, vaccine-associated CD4 TCRs were dominant at 160-218 and 743-854. Spike-specific TCRs gained breadth and depth after people received two AZD1222 doses. White British donors predominated, females outnumbered males, and clonal diversity was possibly underestimated.

The protocol was immunoSEQ multiplex PCR, while the TCRdb copy is restricted to in-frame clones and leaves out a portion. The repertoire holds approximately 100,000 clones, with roughly 85% as singletons. The germline V gene has CDR1 MDHEN and CDR2 SYDVKM. The J segment lost 0 bases and the V segment lost 5 bases, leaving 10 bases of the junction unmatched. The CDR3 extends over 16 amino acids. This clonotype was obtained from an adult who received the AZD1222 COVID-19 vaccine. The chain combines TRBV28 with TRBJ2-7, with 7 bases matching TRBD1. The material was peripheral blood, obtained 28 days after the second AZD1222 dose. DNA for the CDR3: TGTGCCAGCAGTCATTTAGGGGACAGCGCCTCCTACGAGCAGTACTTC. Its protein product is CASSHLGDSASYEQYF.